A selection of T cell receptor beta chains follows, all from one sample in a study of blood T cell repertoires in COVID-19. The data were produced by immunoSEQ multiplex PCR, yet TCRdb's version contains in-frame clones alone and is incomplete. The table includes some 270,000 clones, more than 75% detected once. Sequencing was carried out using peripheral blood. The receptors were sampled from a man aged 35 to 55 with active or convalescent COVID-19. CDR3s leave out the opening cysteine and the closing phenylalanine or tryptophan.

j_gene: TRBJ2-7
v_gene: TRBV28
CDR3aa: ASSKLGQGAREQY

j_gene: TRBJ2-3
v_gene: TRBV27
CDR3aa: ASSFTTGGTDTQY

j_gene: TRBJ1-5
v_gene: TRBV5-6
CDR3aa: ASSSFVQRYSNQPQH

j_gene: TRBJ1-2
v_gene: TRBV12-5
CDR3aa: ASGLPQGGYT

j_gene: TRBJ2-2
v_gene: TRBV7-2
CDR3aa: ASSVTGASNTGELF

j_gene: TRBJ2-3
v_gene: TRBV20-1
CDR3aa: SASAKDTQY

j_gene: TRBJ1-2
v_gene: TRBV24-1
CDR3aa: ATSVGSGVTNYGYT

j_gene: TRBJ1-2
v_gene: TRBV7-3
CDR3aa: ASSADGSRRGGYT

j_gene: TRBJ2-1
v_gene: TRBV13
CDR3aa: ASSSGQIERNEQF

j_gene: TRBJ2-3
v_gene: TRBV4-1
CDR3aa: ASSQEPGRSPSTDTQY

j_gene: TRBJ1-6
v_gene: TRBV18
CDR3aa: ASSADRGYSPLH

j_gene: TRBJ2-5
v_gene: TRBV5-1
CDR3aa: ASSLVGARETQY

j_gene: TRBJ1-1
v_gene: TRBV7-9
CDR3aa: ASSLSQARNTEAF

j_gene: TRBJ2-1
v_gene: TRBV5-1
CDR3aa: ASSSETGNEQF

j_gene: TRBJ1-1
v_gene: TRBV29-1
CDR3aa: SVDQTDTLEAF

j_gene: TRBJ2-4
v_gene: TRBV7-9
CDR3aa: ASSFEGAYIQY